The 21 T cell receptor beta chains listed next were all sequenced from one sample in a study of Ad26.COV2.S vaccination and SARS-CoV-2 variants. The assay was immunoSEQ multiplex PCR, and TCRdb's table has in-frame clones only and misses some. This sample has hundreds of thousands of clones, with around 89% found just once. Treatment of the sample: 19 received Ad26.COV2.S at low or high dose, single or two shots; about 5 received placebo; per-sample allocation not given. Day 63 after the first vaccine or placebo injection was the time point for sampling. This specimen was peripheral blood, taken in a trial of Ad26.COV2.S vaccine versus placebo. Every receptor here comes from a person between 18 and 60 years old who received the Ad26.COV2.S COVID-19 vaccine or a placebo.

The chain has TRBV19 and TRBJ2-7; TRBD1 matches 9 bases. CDR1 is LNHDA and CDR2 is SQIVND in the germline V gene (reference sequence). V was clipped by 4 bases and J by 6 bases; unmatched bases: 13. The CDR3 loop spans 16 amino acids. CDR3 residues: CASSKLTGTGFGEQYF. CDR3 bases: TGTGCCAGTAGTAAGCTAACCGGGACAGGGTTTGGCGAGCAGTACTTC. The whole variable domain, remainder taken from reference TRBV19 and TRBJ2-7, is DGGITQSPKYLFRKEGQNVTLSCEQNLNHDAMYWYRQDPGQGLRLIYYSQIVNDFQKGDIAEGYSVSREKKESFPLTVTSAQKNPTAFYLCASSKLTGTGFGEQYFGPGTRLTVT.

The rearrangement links TRBV19 to TRBJ2-7, with D unresolved. Germline V gene sequence: CDR1 LNHDA, CDR2 SQIVND (reference sequence). V lost 5 bases to trimming and J lost 0 bases, with 8 bases between them. The length of the CDR3 is 13 residues. CDR3 loop: CASSRGNSYEQYF. CDR3 DNA: TGTGCCAGTAGTCGCGGCAACTCCTACGAGCAGTACTTC.

This clone was seen a single time. This chain joins TRBV28 and TRBJ1-4; D gene uncertain. This CDR3 is 14 amino acids long. The V end lost 4 bases, the J end lost 4 bases, and 10 bases lay between the germline ends. Germline CDR1 reads MDHEN; CDR2 reads SYDVKM. The CDR3 region has the DNA TGTGCCAGCAGTTCGGCACAGCTTAATGAAAAACTGTTTTTT. Translating it yields CASSSAQLNEKLFF. Combining the CDR3 with reference TRBV28 and TRBJ1-4 gives the whole variable domain DVKVTQSSRYLVKRTGEKVFLECVQDMDHENMFWYRQDPGLGLRLIYFSYDVKMKEKGDIPEGYSVSREKKERFSLILESASTNQTSMYLCASSSAQLNEKLFFGSGTQLSVL.

This chain joins TRBV7-2 and TRBJ2-7; D is possibly TRBD2 (5 bases). This CDR3 has 15 amino acids. With 5 bases removed from V and 7 bases from J, the gap between germline ends came to 21 bases. Looked up from germline, CDR1 is SGHTA and CDR2 is FQGNSA. The CDR3 bases are TGTGCCAGCAGCCCGCGGACTGCAACCATGGGGGAGCAGTACTTC. Translated: CASSPRTATMGEQYF.

This clone came up a few times. The chain couples TRBV4-2 to TRBJ2-7; 7 bases line up with TRBD1. Germline V gene sequence: CDR1 LGHNA, CDR2 YNFKEQ. V was pared by 4 bases and J by 2 bases, with 5 bases of the junction left unmatched. CDR3 length: 14 residues. CDR3 region: CASSPRTGAYEQYF. In DNA form, the CDR3 reads TGTGCCAGCAGCCCCCGGACAGGAGCCTACGAGCAGTACTTC.

The chain employs TRBV12-5 and TRBJ2-1, with a weak D call TRBD2 (6 bases). The CDR3 extends over 14 amino acids. Germline V gene lookup returns CDR1 LGHNT and CDR2 FRNRAP. V lost 7 bases and J 3 bases, leaving 13 bases between the germline ends. CDR3 protein: CASALSGGYNEQFF. CDR3 in DNA: TGTGCTAGTGCCCTTTCCGGGGGCTACAATGAGCAGTTCTTC.

The chain links TRBV6-1 to TRBJ1-1; D is perhaps TRBD1 (5 bases). CDR1 is MNHNS and CDR2 is SASEGT in the germline V gene. The length of the CDR3 is 15 residues. V gave up 3 bases and J gave up 1 base, with 12 bases separating them. CDR3 region: CASSEDLGENTEAFF. DNA for the CDR3: TGTGCCAGCAGTGAGGATTTGGGGGAGAACACTGAAGCTTTCTTT.

The V and J genes are TRBV27 and TRBJ2-7, with D perhaps matching TRBD1 (6 bases). The CDR3 is 16 amino acids. CDR1 and CDR2 (germline): MNHEY, SMNVEV (reference sequence). Trimming cost V 2 bases and J 2 bases, with 16 bases left between them. The CDR3 spells CASSLRRGTSPYEQYF. The CDR3 nucleotides read TGTGCCAGCAGTTTACGTAGGGGGACCAGCCCCTACGAGCAGTACTTC.

A single count supports this clone. The V call is TRBV18, the J call TRBJ2-7; tentatively, D is TRBD1 (6 bases). Trimming removed 1 base from V and 3 bases from J, with 19 bases in between. The CDR3 has 17 residues. The germline gives CDR1 KGHSH, CDR2 LQKENI. CDR3 amino acids: CASSPQRGTVNYYEQYF. CDR3 bases: TGTGCCAGCTCACCACAAAGGGGGACGGTCAATTACTACGAGCAGTACTTC.

The J gene is TRBJ1-6, the V gene TRBV2; maybe TRBD1 (5 bases). The length of the CDR3 is 14 residues. V was clipped by 5 bases and J by 3 bases, with 8 bases between them. In germline, CDR1 is SNHLY, CDR2 FYNNEI. DNA for the CDR3: TGTGCCAGCAGTCCGACAGACTATAATTCACCCCTCCACTTT. This translates into CASSPTDYNSPLHF.

V is TRBV15 and J is TRBJ2-1; D is unclear. Trimming stripped 0 bases from V and 8 bases from J, with 11 bases between. CDR3 length: 14 amino acids. CDR1 and CDR2 (germline): LNHNV, YYDKDF (reference sequence). The CDR3 coding sequence is TGTGCCACCAGCAGAGATTTAGGTACGGATGAGCAGTTCTTC. Translating it yields CATSRDLGTDEQFF.

J is TRBJ1-4 and V is TRBV6-6; 7 nucleotides align to TRBD1. The ends lost 0 bases at V and 7 bases at J; junction bases unmatched: 5. CDR3 length: 15 residues. Germline V gives CDR1 MNHNY, CDR2 SVGAGI (reference sequence). The CDR3 coding sequence is TGTGCCAGCAGTTACTCGGGGGGACAGTCTGAAAAACTGTTTTTT. Protein product: CASSYSGGQSEKLFF.

This clone appeared once. This rearrangement joins TRBV5-1 to TRBJ2-6, with unresolved D. V was clipped by 0 bases and J by 0 bases, with 4 bases between them. The germline gives CDR1 SGHRS, CDR2 YFSETQ. The CDR3 is 15 residues long. Here the CDR3 reads CASSLEPSGANVLTF. CDR3 nucleotide sequence: TGCGCCAGCAGCTTGGAGCCCTCTGGGGCCAACGTCCTGACTTTC.

This clone was seen only a few times. In the same sample, other DNA sequences code for this CDR3. CDR3 residues: CASSLGGLNTEAFF. DNA of the CDR3: TGTGCCAGCAGCTTAGGCGGACTGAACACTGAAGCTTTCTTT. The chain couples TRBV11-2 to TRBJ1-1; the D is unclear. Germline loops: CDR1 SGHAT, CDR2 FQNNGV. This CDR3 contains 14 residues. With 1 base removed from V and 0 bases from J, the gap between germline ends came to 6 bases.

The chain uses TRBV29-1 and TRBJ2-7; 7 nucleotides match TRBD2. CDR1 SQVTM and CDR2 ANQGSEA come from the germline V gene. V shed 6 bases, J shed 1 base, and the junction held 12 bases outside the gene matches. This CDR3 has 15 residues. CDR3 sequence: CSVEDGEGSSYEQYF. In DNA form, the CDR3 reads TGCAGCGTCGAGGACGGGGAGGGCTCATCCTACGAGCAGTACTTC.

The chain has TRBV10-2 and TRBJ2-3; D gene ambiguous. The CDR3 spans 14 residues. V was trimmed by 4 bases and J by 0 bases, leaving 8 bases between them. Germline V gene lookup returns CDR1 WSHSY and CDR2 SAAADI. The DNA of the CDR3 is TGCGCCAGCAGTGTATCAGCTAGCACAGATACGCAGTATTTT. Its protein product is CASSVSASTDTQYF.

This chain uses TRBV7-9 with TRBJ1-2, with a weak D call TRBD1 (5 bases). Germline V lookup: CDR1 SEHNR, CDR2 FQNEAQ (reference sequence). This CDR3 comprises 15 residues. Trimming removed 3 bases at V and 2 bases at J, with 13 bases between. CDR3 protein: CASSFSRDANYGYTF. CDR3 bases: TGTGCCAGCAGCTTCTCCAGGGACGCGAACTATGGCTACACCTTC.

This chain joins TRBV7-8 and TRBJ1-1, with unresolved D. The germline V gene has CDR1 SGHVS and CDR2 FQNEAQ. Trimming removed 1 base from V and 0 bases from J, with 12 bases in between. The CDR3 loop spans 16 amino acids. The CDR3 DNA sequence: TGTGCCAGCAGCTTAGGTTCTAGGTCCATGAACACTGAAGCTTTCTTT. Translated, it gives CASSLGSRSMNTEAFF.

V is TRBV7-9 and J is TRBJ1-4; possibly TRBD1 for D (6 bases). Germline-derived CDR1 and CDR2 are SEHNR and FQNEAQ (reference sequence). Trimming left V 5 bases short and J 7 bases short, with 14 bases between. The CDR3 has 14 amino acids. The CDR3 region is CASSPDRRSEKLFF. The CDR3 bases are TGTGCCAGCAGCCCGGACAGAAGATCTGAAAAACTGTTTTTT.

The count of this clone is one. CDR3 DNA: TGCGCCAGCAGCAATATTTGGACAGGGATGAACACTGAAGCTTTCTTT. It encodes CASSNIWTGMNTEAFF. The rearrangement uses TRBV4-1 and TRBJ1-1; 8 bases are a match to TRBD1. The CDR3 contains 16 residues. CDR1 MGHRA and CDR2 YSYEKL come from the germline V gene. After removal of 5 bases from V and 0 bases from J, the junction contained 8 bases not matched to a gene.

The DNA for the CDR3 is TGTGCCAGCAGCTTACTGGCGGTCCCTGGGGCCAACGTCCTGACTTTC. Translation gives CASSLLAVPGANVLTF. This chain connects TRBV7-6 to TRBJ2-6; D gene ambiguous. The V gene lost 2 bases and the J gene lost 2 bases, with 10 bases spanning the gap. The germline gives CDR1 SGHVS, CDR2 FNYEAQ. The CDR3 has 16 amino acids.